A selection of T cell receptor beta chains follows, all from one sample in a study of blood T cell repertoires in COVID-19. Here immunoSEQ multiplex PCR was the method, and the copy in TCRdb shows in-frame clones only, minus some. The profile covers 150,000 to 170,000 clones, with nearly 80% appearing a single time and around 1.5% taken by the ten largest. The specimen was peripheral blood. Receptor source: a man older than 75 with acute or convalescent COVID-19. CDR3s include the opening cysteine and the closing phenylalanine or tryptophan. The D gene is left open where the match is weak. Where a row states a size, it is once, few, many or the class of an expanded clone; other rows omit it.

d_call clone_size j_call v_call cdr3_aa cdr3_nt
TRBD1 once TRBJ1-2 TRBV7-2 CASSLGGQGYGYTF TGTGCCAGCAGCTTAGGGGGACAGGGATATGGCTACACCTTC
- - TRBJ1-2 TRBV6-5 CASSLRGRSDYGYTF TGTGCCAGCAGTCTCCGGGGAAGGAGCGACTATGGCTACACCTTC
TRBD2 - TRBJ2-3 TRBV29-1 CSNSGVGTDTQYF TGCAGCAACAGCGGGGTAGGCACAGATACGCAGTATTTT
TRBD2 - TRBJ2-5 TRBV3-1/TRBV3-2 CASSPTVTSGGETQYF TGTGCCAGCAGCCCCACCGTCACTAGCGGGGGTGAGACCCAGTACTTC
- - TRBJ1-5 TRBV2 CASSARQSNQPQHF TGTGCCAGCAGTGCCCGACAGAGCAATCAGCCCCAGCATTTT
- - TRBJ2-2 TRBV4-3 CASSQGGTRGTNTGELFF TGCGCCAGCAGCCAAGGGGGGACCAGGGGAACGAACACCGGGGAGCTGTTTTTT
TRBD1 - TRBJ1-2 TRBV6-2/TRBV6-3 CASSGQGLANYGYTF TGTGCCAGCAGTGGACAGGGCTTAGCTAACTATGGCTACACCTTC
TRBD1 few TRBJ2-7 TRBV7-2 CASSFISGTGGPTVYEQYF TGTGCCAGCAGCTTCATCTCCGGGACAGGGGGCCCTACGGTATACGAGCAGTACTTC
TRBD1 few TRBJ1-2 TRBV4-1 CASSRDSYGYTF TGCGCCAGCAGTCGGGACAGCTATGGCTACACCTTC
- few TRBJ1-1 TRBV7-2 CASSSQGTTDTEAFF TGTGCCAGCAGCTCCCAAGGCACGACAGACACTGAAGCTTTCTTT
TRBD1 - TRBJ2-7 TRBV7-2 CASSPAGTDSYEQYF TGTGCCAGCAGCCCCGCCGGGACAGATTCCTACGAGCAGTACTTC
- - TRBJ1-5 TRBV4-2 CASSQGGGTQPQHF TGTGCCAGCAGCCAAGGTGGCGGTACTCAGCCCCAGCATTTT
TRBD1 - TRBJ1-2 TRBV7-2 CASRLDRGSGYTF TGTGCCAGCAGGTTGGACAGGGGGAGTGGCTACACCTTC
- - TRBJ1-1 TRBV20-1 CSASSGRQAYTEAFF TGCAGTGCTAGTTCCGGCAGGCAGGCGTACACTGAAGCTTTCTTT
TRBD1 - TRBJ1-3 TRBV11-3 CASSQGQGLGAGNTIYF TGTGCCAGCAGCCAGGGACAGGGTTTGGGCGCTGGAAACACCATATATTTT
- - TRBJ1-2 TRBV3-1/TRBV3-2 CASSQGASSGGYTF TGTGCCAGCAGCCAGGGGGCCTCTTCTGGGGGCTACACCTTC
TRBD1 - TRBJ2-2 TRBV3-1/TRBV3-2 CASSQERLGTGGTGELFF TGTGCCAGCAGCCAAGAACGGCTCGGGACAGGTGGCACCGGGGAGCTGTTTTTT
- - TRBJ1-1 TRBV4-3 CASSQVGRGETEAFF TGCGCCAGCAGCCAAGTCGGCCGGGGTGAGACTGAAGCTTTCTTT
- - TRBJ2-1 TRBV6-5 CASSYSAGATNEQFF TGTGCCAGCAGTTACTCGGCGGGGGCCACCAATGAGCAGTTCTTC
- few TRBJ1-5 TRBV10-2 CASSERRVPQHF TGCGCCAGCAGTGAGAGGAGGGTCCCCCAGCATTTT
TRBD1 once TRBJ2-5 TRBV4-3 CASSQENRGPETQYF TGCGCCAGCAGCCAAGAAAACAGGGGGCCCGAGACCCAGTACTTC
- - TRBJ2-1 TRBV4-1 CASSQDWSGDYNEQFF TGCGCCAGCAGCCAAGATTGGTCGGGGGACTACAATGAGCAGTTCTTC